This TCR beta chain was recovered during a study of tumor and adjacent non-tumor tissue in lung cancer (dated by TCRdb to 2016 to 2018). At the level of the whole study: Patients with adenocarcinoma (12), squamous cell carcinoma (2) and small cell lung cancer (1) were included in the cohort. The approximately 15 enrolled patients, of whom approximately 10 were men and 5 were women, were aged roughly 30 to 85 years and were diagnosed with TNM stage I to III disease. Sequencing produced around 130,000,000 productive TCRbeta reads in total, an average of around 4.2 million reads per sample. The study compared bulk TCRbeta repertoires from lung tumor tissue and matched distant non-tumor lung tissue of some 14 lung cancer patients. About 30 paired specimens, one tumor and one normal lung sample per patient, were profiled by TCRbeta CDR3 sequencing. Broader findings and caveats from the paper: In normal lung, the top 100 clones accounted for a significantly larger cumulative share of the repertoire than in tumor tissue. Peripheral blood was not sequenced, so blood TCRbeta repertoires were not examined in the lung cancer patients of the study. Only 15 or so patients were included in the cohort, and the need for larger samples and more detailed clinical data was noted by the authors. The methods do not name the sequencing platform or mention unique molecular identifiers. Significantly higher TCR diversity was found in younger patients, and higher tumor TCR diversity was associated with shorter overall and disease-free survival. Tumor tissue showed significantly higher TCR diversity (inverse Simpson) than normal lung tissue, at around 450 vs 150 (P = 0.0075, Mann-Whitney U test).

Libraries were constructed by multiplex PCR. Sequencing was performed on an Illumina HiSeq 2500. Following protocols modified from ARM-PCR, the researchers constructed TCRbeta libraries through three rounds of nested PCR with primers (Table S4). Before sequencing, PCR products of 200-500 bp were cut from the gel and purified using the QIAquick gel extraction kit. Per the original workflow: Reads were cleaned with Trimmomatic, merged with FLASH into complete CDR3 sequences, and assigned to V(D)J germline segments with MiTCR. Clonal diversity was computed as the inverse Simpson's index with VDJtools. In-frame sequences without a premature stop codon were defined as productive reads. Through fastp at Q25 and MiXCR, TCRdb rebuilt clones from the public reads, retaining in-frame beta chains. Every distinct CDR3 protein forms one entry, paired with its most common genes and DNA. Clone size and V and J calls follow TCRdb, not the original study. In all, the sample holds roughly 200,000 distinct CDR3 sequences, and 60% to 85% of those were seen once. The top ten constitute around 25% of the sample.

Bulk unsorted tissue served as the source for RNA extraction, and RNA quality was assessed using a NanoDrop ND-1000 and an Agilent 2100. All donors had newly diagnosed lung cancer, had not received prior chemotherapy, and were admitted for thoracic surgery in China between August and November 2014. The study excluded patients who had received radiotherapy or chemotherapy before or who had another cancer at the same time. Surgical tissue pieces of about 1-2.3 cm3 were preserved in RNAlater solution and were kept at -80 degrees C until use. In its sample, this clonotype was seen many times. No antigen is known for it. No much larger clone exists at a distance of one base, and base qualities are not known. V is clipped by 4 bases and J by 2 bases, and the sequence between their germline boundaries is 14 bases long. The CDR3 goes from the cysteine to the phenylalanine over 14 residues. The sequence is cut down to CDR3 DNA, 42 bases in frame from base 1. CDR1 and CDR2, per the germline V gene (reference sequence), are DFQATT and SNEGSKA.

The receptor's source is a man in his sixties with non-small cell lung cancer. Recombination linked TRBV20-1 to TRBJ2-5; the D gene is possibly TRBD1 or TRBD2, with 5 bases matching each. Sequencing used lung tumor tissue. The CDR3 amino acid sequence is: CSANSGRQQETQYF. The nucleotide sequence reads as follows: TGCAGTGCTAATTCGGGACGCCAGCAAGAGACCCAGTACTTC.